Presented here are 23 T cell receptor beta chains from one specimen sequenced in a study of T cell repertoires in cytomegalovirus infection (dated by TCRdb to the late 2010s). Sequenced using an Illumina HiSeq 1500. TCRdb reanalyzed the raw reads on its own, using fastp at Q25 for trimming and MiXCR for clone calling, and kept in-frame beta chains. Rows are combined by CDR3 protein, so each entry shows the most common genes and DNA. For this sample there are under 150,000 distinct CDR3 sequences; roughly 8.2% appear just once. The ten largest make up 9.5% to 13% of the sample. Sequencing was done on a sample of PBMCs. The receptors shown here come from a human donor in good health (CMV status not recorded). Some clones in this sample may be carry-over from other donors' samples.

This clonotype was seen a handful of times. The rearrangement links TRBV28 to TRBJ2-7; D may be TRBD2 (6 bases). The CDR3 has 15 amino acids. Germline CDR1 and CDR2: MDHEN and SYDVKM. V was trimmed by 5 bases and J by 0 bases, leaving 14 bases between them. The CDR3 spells CASSAVGGLSYEQYF. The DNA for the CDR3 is TGTGCCAGCAGTGCAGTGGGGGGTCTCTCCTACGAGCAGTACTTC.

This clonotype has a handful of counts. The CDR3 DNA sequence: TGTGCCAGCACCCGGGACAGTCACACCGGGGAGCTGTTTTTT. Its translation: CASTRDSHTGELFF. The chain links TRBV12-3 or TRBV12-4 to TRBJ2-2, with 7 bases that match TRBD1. CDR3 size: 14 residues. Trimming took 7 bases from V and 3 from J; bases not matched to a gene: 5.

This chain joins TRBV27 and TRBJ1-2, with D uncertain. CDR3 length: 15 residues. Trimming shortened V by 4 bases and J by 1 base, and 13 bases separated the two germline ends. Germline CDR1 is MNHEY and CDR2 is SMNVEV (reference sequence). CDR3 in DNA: TGTGCCAGCAGTTCACCCTCTGAGGGTAACTATGGCTACACCTTC. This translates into CASSSPSEGNYGYTF.

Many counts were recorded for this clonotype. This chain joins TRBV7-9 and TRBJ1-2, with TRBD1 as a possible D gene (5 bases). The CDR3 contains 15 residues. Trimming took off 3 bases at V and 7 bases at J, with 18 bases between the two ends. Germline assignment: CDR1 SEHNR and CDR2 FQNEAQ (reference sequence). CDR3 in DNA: TGTGCCAGCAGCTTGATCCTGGGACCTACCACTGGCTACACCTTC. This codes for CASSLILGPTTGYTF. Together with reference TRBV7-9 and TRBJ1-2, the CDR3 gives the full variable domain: DTGVSQNPRHKITKRGQNVTFRCDPISEHNRLYWYRQTLGQGPEFLTYFQNEAQLEKSRLLSDRFSAERPKGSFSTLEIQRTEQGDSAMYLCASSLILGPTTGYTFGSGTRLTVV.

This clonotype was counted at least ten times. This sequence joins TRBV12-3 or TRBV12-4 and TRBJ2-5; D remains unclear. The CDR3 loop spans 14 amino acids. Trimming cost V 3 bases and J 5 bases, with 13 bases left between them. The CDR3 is CASSFFQSEETQYF. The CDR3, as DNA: TGTGCCAGCAGTTTCTTTCAGTCGGAGGAGACCCAGTACTTC.

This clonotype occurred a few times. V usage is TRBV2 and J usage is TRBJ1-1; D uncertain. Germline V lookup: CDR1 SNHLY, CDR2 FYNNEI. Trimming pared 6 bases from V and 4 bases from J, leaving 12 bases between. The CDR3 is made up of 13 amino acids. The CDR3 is CASSEEVITEAFF. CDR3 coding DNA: TGTGCCAGCAGCGAGGAGGTTATCACTGAAGCTTTCTTT.

Here the CDR3 reads CASSQELYGDEQFF. CDR3 DNA sequence: TGTGCCAGCAGCCAAGAGCTTTACGGGGATGAGCAGTTCTTC. The V call is TRBV14, the J call TRBJ2-1; D possibly corresponds to TRBD2 (5 bases). The V end was cut by 0 bases, the J end by 8 bases, with 11 bases between. The CDR3 has 14 amino acids. The V gene's germline CDR1 is SGHDN and CDR2 FVKESK.

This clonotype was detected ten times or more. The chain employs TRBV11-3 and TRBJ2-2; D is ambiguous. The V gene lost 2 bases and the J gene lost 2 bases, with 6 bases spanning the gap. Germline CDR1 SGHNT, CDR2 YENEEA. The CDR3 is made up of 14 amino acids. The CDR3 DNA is TGTGCCAGCAGCTTATCTAGAAACACCGGGGAGCTGTTTTTT. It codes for CASSLSRNTGELFF.

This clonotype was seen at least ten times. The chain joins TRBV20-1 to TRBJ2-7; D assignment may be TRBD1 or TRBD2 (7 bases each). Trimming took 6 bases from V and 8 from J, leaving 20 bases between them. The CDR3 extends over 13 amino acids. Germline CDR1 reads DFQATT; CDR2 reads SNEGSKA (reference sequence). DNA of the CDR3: TGCAGTGCCCACCGACAGGGAGGGACCCAGCAGTACTTC. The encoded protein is CSAHRQGGTQQYF.

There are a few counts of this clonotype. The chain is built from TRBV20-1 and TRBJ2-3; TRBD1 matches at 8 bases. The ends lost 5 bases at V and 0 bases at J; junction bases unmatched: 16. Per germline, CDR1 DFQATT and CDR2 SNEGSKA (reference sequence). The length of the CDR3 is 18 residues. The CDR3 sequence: CSAVDRVGPSSSTDTQYF. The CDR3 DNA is TGCAGTGCTGTGGACAGGGTAGGACCCTCATCTAGCACAGATACGCAGTATTTT.

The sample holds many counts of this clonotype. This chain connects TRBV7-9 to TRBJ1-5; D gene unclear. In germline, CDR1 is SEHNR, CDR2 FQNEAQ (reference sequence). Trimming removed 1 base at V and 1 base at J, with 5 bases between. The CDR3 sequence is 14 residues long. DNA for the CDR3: TGTGCCAGCAGCTTAGAAGTCAGCAATCAGCCCCAGCATTTT. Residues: CASSLEVSNQPQHF.

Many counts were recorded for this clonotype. The CDR3 DNA is TGTGCCAGCAGCCCCCCCCAGCGGAGCTACAATCAGCCCCAGCATTTT. Its translation is CASSPPQRSYNQPQHF. The V gene is TRBV7-2, the J gene TRBJ1-5; no clear D gene. CDR1 and CDR2 from the germline V gene are SGHTA and FQGNSA. CDR3 length: 16 residues. Trimming took off 5 bases at V and 3 bases at J, with 17 bases between the two ends.

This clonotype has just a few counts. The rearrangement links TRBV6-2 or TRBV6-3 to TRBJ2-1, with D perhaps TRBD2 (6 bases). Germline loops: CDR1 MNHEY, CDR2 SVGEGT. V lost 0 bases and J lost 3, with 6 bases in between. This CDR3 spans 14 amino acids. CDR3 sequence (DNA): TGTGCCAGCAGTTACTCGGGGGGCTACAATGAGCAGTTCTTC. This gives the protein CASSYSGGYNEQFF.

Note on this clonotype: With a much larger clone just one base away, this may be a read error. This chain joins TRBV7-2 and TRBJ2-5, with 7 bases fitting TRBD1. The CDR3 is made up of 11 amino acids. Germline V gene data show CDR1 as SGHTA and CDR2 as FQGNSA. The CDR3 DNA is TGTGCCAGCAGCGCAGACAGGGCTCAGTGCTTC. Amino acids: CASSADRAQCF. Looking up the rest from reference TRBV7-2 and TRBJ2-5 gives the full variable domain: GAGVSQSPSNKVTEKGKDVELRCDPISGHTALYWYRQSLGQGLEFLIYFQGNSAPDKSGLPSDRFSAERTGGSVSTLTIQRTQQEDSAVYLCASSADRAQCFGPGTRLLVL.

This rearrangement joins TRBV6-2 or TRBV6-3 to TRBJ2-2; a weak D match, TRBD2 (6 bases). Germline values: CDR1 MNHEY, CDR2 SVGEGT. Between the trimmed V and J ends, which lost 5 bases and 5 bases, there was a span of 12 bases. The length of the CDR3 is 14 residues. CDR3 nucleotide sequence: TGTGCCAGCAGTACCGGGACTGAAACCGGGGAGCTGTTTTTT. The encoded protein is CASSTGTETGELFF.

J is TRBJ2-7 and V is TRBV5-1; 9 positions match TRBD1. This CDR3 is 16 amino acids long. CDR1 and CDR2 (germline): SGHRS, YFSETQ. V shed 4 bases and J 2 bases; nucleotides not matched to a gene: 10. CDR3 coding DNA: TGCGCCAGCAGCCGCAACCCGGGACAGGGAGCCTACGAGCAGTACTTC. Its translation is CASSRNPGQGAYEQYF. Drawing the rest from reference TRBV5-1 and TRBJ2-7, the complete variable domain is KAGVTQTPRYLIKTRGQQVTLSCSPISGHRSVSWYQQTPGQGLQFLFEYFSETQRNKGNFPGRFSGRQFSNSRSEMNVSTLELGDSALYLCASSRNPGQGAYEQYFGPGTRLTVT.

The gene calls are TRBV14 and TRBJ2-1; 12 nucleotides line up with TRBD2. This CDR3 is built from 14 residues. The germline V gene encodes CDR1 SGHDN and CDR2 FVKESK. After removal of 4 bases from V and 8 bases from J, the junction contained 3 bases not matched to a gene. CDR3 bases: TGTGCCAGCAGCCGACTAGCGGGGGTAGATGAGCAGTTCTTC. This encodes CASSRLAGVDEQFF.

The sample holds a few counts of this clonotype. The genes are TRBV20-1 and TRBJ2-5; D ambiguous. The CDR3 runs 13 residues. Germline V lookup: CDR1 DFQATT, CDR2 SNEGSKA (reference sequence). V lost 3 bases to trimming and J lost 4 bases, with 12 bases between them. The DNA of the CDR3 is TGCAGTGCTAGTCTACAGCCGCGAGAGACCCAGTACTTC. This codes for CSASLQPRETQYF.

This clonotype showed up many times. CDR3 protein: CAISEFENEKLFF. CDR3 DNA: TGTGCCATCAGTGAGTTTGAGAATGAAAAACTGTTTTTT. The chain carries TRBV10-3 and TRBJ1-4; no clear D. V lost 1 base to trimming and J lost 5 bases, with 5 bases between them. The CDR3 totals 13 residues. Germline values: CDR1 ENHRY, CDR2 SYGVKD.

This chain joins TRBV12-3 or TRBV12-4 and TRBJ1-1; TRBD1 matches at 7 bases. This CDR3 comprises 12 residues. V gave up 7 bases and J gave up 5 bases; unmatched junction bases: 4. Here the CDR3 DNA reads TGTGCCAGCATTATACAGGGGACTGAAGCTTTCTTT. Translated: CASIIQGTEAFF.

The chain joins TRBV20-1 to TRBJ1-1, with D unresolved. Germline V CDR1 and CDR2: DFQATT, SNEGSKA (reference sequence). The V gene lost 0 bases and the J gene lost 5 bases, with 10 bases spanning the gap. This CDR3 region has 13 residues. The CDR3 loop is CSAREKRRTEAFF. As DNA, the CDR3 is TGCAGTGCTAGAGAGAAGCGGAGAACTGAAGCTTTCTTT.

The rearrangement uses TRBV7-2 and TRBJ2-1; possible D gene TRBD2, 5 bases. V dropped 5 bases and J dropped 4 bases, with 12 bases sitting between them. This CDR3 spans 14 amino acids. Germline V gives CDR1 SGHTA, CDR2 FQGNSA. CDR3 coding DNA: TGTGCCAGCAGCGAATGGACTGGATACAATGAGCAGTTCTTC. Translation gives CASSEWTGYNEQFF.

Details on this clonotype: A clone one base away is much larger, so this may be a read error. Here the CDR3 reads CASSYKGAVYNEQFF. CDR3 in DNA: TGTGCCAGCAGTTATAAGGGGGCCGTCTACAATGAGCAGTTCTTC. The J gene is TRBJ2-1, the V gene TRBV6-2 or TRBV6-3; 7 bases are a match to TRBD1. V gave up 3 bases and J gave up 3 bases; unmatched junction bases: 5. In germline, CDR1 is MNHEY, CDR2 SVGEGT. The length of the CDR3 is 15 residues.